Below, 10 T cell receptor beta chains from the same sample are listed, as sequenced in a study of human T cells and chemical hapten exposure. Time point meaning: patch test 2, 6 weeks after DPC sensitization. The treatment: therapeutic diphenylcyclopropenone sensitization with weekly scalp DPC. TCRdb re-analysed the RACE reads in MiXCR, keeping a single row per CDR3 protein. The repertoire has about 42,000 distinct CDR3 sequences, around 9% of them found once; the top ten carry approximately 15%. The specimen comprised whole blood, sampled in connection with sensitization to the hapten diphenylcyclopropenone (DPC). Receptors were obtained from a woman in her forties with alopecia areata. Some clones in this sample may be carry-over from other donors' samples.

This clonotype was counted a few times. CDR3 amino acids: CSARPTGVSNQPQHF. The CDR3 region has the DNA TGCAGTGCTAGACCCACAGGGGTGAGCAATCAGCCCCAGCATTTT. The chain is built from TRBV20-1 and TRBJ1-5, with 7 bases fitting TRBD1. The CDR3 consists of 15 residues. From germline, CDR1 is DFQATT and CDR2 SNEGSKA (reference sequence). The ends lost 2 bases at V and 1 base at J; junction bases unmatched: 5.

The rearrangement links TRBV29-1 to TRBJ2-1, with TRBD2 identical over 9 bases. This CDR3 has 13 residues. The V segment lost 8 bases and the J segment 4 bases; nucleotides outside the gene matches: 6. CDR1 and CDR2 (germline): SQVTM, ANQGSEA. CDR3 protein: CSCWLAGYNEQFF. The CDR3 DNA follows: TGCAGCTGCTGGCTAGCGGGGTACAATGAGCAGTTCTTC.

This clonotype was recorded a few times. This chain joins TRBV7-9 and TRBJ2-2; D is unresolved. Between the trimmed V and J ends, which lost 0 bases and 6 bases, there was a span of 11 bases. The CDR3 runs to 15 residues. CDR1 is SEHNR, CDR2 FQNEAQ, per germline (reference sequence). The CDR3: CASSLAMKVAGELFF. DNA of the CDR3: TGTGCCAGCAGCTTAGCGATGAAGGTAGCCGGGGAGCTGTTTTTT.

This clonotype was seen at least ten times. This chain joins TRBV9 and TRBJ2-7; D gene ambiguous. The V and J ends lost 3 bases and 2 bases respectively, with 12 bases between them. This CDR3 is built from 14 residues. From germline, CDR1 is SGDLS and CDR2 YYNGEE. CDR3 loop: CASSGADGPYEQYF. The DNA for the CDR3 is TGTGCCAGCAGCGGCGCGGACGGCCCCTACGAGCAGTACTTC.

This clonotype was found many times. DNA of the CDR3: TGTGCCTGGAGTATCTACGAGCAGTACTTC. Its translation is CAWSIYEQYF. The chain joins TRBV30 to TRBJ2-7; D is unresolved. Between the trimmed V and J ends, which lost 2 bases and 3 bases, there was a span of 2 bases. The germline V gene encodes CDR1 GTSNPN and CDR2 SVGIG (reference sequence). CDR3 length: 10 residues.

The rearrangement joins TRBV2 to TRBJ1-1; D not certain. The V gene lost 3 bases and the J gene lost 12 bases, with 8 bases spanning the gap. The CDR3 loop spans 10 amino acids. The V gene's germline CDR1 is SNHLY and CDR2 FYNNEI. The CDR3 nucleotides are TGTGCCAGCAGTGACCAGGTGCCTTTCTTT. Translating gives CASSDQVPFF.

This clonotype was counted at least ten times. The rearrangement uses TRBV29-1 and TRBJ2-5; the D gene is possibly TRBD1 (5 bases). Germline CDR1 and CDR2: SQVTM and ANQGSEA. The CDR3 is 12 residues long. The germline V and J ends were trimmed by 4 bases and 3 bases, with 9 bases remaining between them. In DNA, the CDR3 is TGCAGCGTTGCGTTCAGGGAAGAGACCCAGTACTTC. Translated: CSVAFREETQYF.

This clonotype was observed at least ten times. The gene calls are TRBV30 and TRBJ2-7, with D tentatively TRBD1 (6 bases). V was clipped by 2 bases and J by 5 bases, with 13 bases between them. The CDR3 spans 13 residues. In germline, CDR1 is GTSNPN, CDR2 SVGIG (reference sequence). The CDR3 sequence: CAWSTGQTNEQYF. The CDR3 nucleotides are TGTGCCTGGAGTACCGGACAGACTAACGAGCAGTACTTC.

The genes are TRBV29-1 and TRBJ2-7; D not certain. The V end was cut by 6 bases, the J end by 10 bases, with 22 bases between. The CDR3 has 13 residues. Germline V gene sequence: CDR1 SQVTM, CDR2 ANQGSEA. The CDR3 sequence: CSVLGGPHPHQYF. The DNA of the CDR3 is TGCAGCGTGCTGGGCGGACCGCACCCCCACCAGTACTTC.

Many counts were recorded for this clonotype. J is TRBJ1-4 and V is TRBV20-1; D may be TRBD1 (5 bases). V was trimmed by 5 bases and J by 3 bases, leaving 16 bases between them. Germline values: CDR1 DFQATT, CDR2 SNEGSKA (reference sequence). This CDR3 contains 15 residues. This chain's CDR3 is CSAGSSGRSNEKLFF. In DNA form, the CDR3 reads TGCAGTGCTGGGAGCTCGGGACGGTCTAATGAAAAACTGTTTTTT.